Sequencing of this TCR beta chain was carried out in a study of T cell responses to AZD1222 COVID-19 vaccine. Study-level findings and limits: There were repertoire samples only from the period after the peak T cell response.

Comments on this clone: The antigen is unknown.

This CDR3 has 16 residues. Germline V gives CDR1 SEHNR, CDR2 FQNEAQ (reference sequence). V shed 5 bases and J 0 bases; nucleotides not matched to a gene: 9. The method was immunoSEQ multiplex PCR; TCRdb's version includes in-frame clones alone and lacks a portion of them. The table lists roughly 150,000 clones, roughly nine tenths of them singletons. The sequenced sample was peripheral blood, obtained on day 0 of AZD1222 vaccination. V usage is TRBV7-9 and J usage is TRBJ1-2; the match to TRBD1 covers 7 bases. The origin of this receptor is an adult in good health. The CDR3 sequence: CASSPPGQQANYGYTF. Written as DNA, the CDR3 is TGTGCCAGCAGCCCTCCGGGACAGCAAGCTAACTATGGCTACACCTTC.